The present T cell receptor (beta chain) was sequenced within a study of blood T cell repertoires in COVID-19. Study-wide context: Researchers got acute and convalescent COVID-19 samples from the United States, Italy and Spain. From T cells, B-cell-depleted T cells, or PBMCs came the material, which was cDNA or gDNA.

CDR1 is SNHLY, CDR2 FYNNEI, per germline. CDR3 length equals 15 residues. V lost 4 bases, J lost 9 bases, and 6 bases stayed unmatched. Authors' data handling: Amplification of reference gene primers was used by the study to estimate nucleated cell counts. The repertoire was sequenced with immunoSEQ multiplex PCR; TCRdb's copy has only in-frame clones and lacks some. V and J calls and clone size are as listed in that table; D and trimming were resolved from the DNA. The table includes about 170,000 clones, 82% detected once. The chain uses TRBV2 and TRBJ2-1; TRBD2 matches at 13 bases. The source material was peripheral blood. The TCR sequence derives from a woman older than 75 with acute or convalescent COVID-19. This chain's CDR3 is CASSGTSGSQGEQFF. CDR3 DNA sequence: TGTGCCAGCAGTGGGACTAGCGGGAGTCAGGGTGAGCAGTTCTTC. The complete variable domain, with remaining parts taken from reference TRBV2 and TRBJ2-1, reads EPEVTQTPSHQVTQMGQEVILRCVPISNHLYFYWYRQILGQKVEFLVSFYNNEISEKSEIFDDQFSVERPDGSNFTLKIRSTKLEDSAMYFCASSGTSGSQGEQFFGPGTRLTVL.